Presented here are 3 T cell receptor beta chains from one specimen sequenced in a study of T cells in localized non-small cell lung cancer. Libraries were prepared by immunoSEQ multiplex PCR; TCRdb keeps only in-frame clonotypes and omits some of them. The table records approximately 140,000 clones, 80% to 90% of them present only once. The sample consisted of peripheral blood, taken before any cancer treatment. These receptors were obtained from a female donor of 60 years or more with stage I lung adenocarcinoma.

This sequence joins TRBV2 and TRBJ2-3; no firm D call. The V end lost 1 base, the J end lost 8 bases, and 10 bases lay between the germline ends. Germline CDR1 and CDR2: SNHLY and FYNNEI. This CDR3 region has 13 residues. The CDR3 here is CASSEDRHGTQYF. CDR3 sequence (DNA): TGTGCCAGCAGTGAAGACCGCCATGGTACGCAGTATTTT.

This sequence joins TRBV28 and TRBJ2-1; D remains ambiguous. The CDR3 is 14 amino acids. V lost 7 bases and J 5 bases, leaving 15 bases between the germline ends. Germline CDR1 and CDR2: MDHEN and SYDVKM. Here the CDR3 reads CASNPHTYDNEQFF. CDR3 nucleotides: TGTGCCAGCAACCCCCACACCTACGACAATGAGCAGTTCTTC. Full variable domain (outside the CDR3, taken from reference TRBV28 and TRBJ2-1): DVKVTQSSRYLVKRTGEKVFLECVQDMDHENMFWYRQDPGLGLRLIYFSYDVKMKEKGDIPEGYSVSREKKERFSLILESASTNQTSMYLCASNPHTYDNEQFFGPGTRLTVL.

The chain uses TRBV15 and TRBJ2-3; 7 bases match TRBD2. CDR1 LNHNV and CDR2 YYDKDF come from the germline V gene (reference sequence). The CDR3 spans 17 residues. Losses at the gene ends were 0 bases for V and 2 bases for J; bases not matched to a gene: 8. The CDR3, as DNA: TGTGCCACCAGCAGAGAAATGGGGCTAGCGGACACAGATACGCAGTATTTT. Translation gives CATSREMGLADTDTQYF.